One sample yielded the 8 T cell receptor beta chains listed below, sequenced in a study of monozygotic twins with inflammatory bowel disease. From the 5' RACE reads, TCRdb lists one entry per CDR3 protein and no DNA. The sample's table shows about 210,000 distinct CDR3 sequences. Source material: blood. These receptors all stem from a human donor with ulcerative colitis or Crohn's disease, or a healthy co-twin of an affected twin (not recorded which).

The rearrangement links TRBV28 to TRBJ1-5; the D gene TCRdb calls, TRBD1, cannot be checked with no DNA. CDR1 MDHEN and CDR2 SYDVKM come from the germline V gene. The CDR3 runs to 15 residues. CDR3 residues: CASSPLGQNNQPQHF. The variable domain in full, with the rest retrieved from reference TRBV28 and TRBJ1-5, is DVKVTQSSRYLVKRTGEKVFLECVQDMDHENMFWYRQDPGLGLRLIYFSYDVKMKEKGDIPEGYSVSREKKERFSLILESASTNQTSMYLCASSPLGQNNQPQHFGDGTRLSIL.

This sequence joins TRBV6-6 and TRBJ1-5. Germline CDR1 MNHNY, CDR2 SVGAGI (reference sequence). This CDR3 region has 14 residues. Here the CDR3 reads CASSYSQNRSPQHF.

This chain connects TRBV19 to TRBJ2-7. The CDR3 sequence is 13 residues long. Germline lookup yields CDR1 LNHDA and CDR2 SQIVND (reference sequence). The CDR3 reads CASSQDSSYEQYF.

The rearrangement joins TRBV18 to TRBJ1-1; TCRdb outputs TRBD1, but without DNA this stays unchecked. CDR3 size: 13 residues. Germline CDR1 is KGHSH and CDR2 is LQKENI. CDR3 in amino acids: CASFTSRGSEAFF.

The chain uses TRBV14 and TRBJ2-1. The CDR3 has 15 amino acids. Germline loops: CDR1 SGHDN, CDR2 FVKESK. The CDR3 sequence is CASSHPGLPRTEQFF. The complete variable domain, with remaining parts taken from reference TRBV14 and TRBJ2-1, reads EAGVTQFPSHSVIEKGQTVTLRCDPISGHDNLYWYRRVMGKEIKFLLHFVKESKQDESGMPNNRFLAERTGGTYSTLKVQPAELEDSGVYFCASSHPGLPRTEQFFGPGTRLTVL.

This chain connects TRBV12-3 or TRBV12-4 to TRBJ1-1; absent DNA, TCRdb's TRBD1 call cannot be checked. The CDR3 contains 14 residues. CDR3 sequence: CASSSQDGGTEAFF.

The chain links TRBV5-1 to TRBJ2-5. The germline V gene encodes CDR1 SGHRS and CDR2 YFSETQ. The CDR3 totals 14 residues. CDR3: CASSLVLGQETQYF.

The chain combines TRBV4-1 with TRBJ2-3; no DNA is available, so the TRBD2 call from TCRdb remains unchecked. The CDR3 extends over 16 amino acids. The germline CDR1 and CDR2 sequences are MGHRA and YSYEKL. The CDR3 sequence is CASSQADSLPTDTQYF.